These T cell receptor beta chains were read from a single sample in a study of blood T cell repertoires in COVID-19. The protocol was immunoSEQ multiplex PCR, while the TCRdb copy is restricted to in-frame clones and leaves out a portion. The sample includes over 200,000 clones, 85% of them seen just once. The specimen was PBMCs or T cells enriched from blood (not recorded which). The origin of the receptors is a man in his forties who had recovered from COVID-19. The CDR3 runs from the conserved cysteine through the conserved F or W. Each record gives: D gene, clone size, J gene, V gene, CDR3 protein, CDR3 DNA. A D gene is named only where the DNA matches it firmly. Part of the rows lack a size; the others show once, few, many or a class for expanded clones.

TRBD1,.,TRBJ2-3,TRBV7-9,CASSFGQGLTDTQYF,TGTGCCAGCAGCTTCGGACAGGGGCTCACAGATACGCAGTATTTT
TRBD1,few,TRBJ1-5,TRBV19,CASSVQGTGQPQHF,TGTGCCAGTAGCGTACAGGGGACGGGTCAGCCCCAGCATTTT
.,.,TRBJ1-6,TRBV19,CASRRENSPLHF,TGTGCCAGTAGAAGAGAGAATTCACCCCTCCACTTT
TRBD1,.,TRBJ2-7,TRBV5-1,CASRSVPGQHYEQYF,TGCGCCAGCCGTTCTGTACCGGGACAGCACTACGAGCAGTACTTC
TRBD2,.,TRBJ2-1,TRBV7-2,CASIKKTGTNYNEQFF,TGTGCCAGCATCAAGAAGACCGGGACTAACTACAATGAGCAGTTCTTC
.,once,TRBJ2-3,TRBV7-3,CASSQSSADTQYF,TGTGCCAGCAGCCAAAGTAGCGCAGATACGCAGTATTTT
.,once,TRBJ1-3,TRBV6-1,CASSEGSDLNTIYF,TGTGCCAGCAGTGAAGGATCAGACTTGAACACCATATATTTT
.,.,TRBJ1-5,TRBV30,CAWATGTVQHF,TGTGCCTGGGCCACGGGTACGGTCCAGCATTTT
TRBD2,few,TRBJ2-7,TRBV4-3,CASSQGGGGTLYEQYF,TGCGCCAGCAGCCAAGGTGGCGGGGGGACCCTCTACGAGCAGTACTTC
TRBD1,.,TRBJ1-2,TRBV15,CATRGQGAVDYGYTF,TGTGCCACCAGGGGACAGGGTGCCGTTGACTATGGCTACACCTTC
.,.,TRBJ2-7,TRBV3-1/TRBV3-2,CASSQEGGPYEQYF,TGTGCCAGCAGCCAAGAGGGGGGGCCCTACGAGCAGTACTTC
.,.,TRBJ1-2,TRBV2,CASSPGGGTYGYTF,TGTGCCAGCAGCCCAGGCGGGGGAACCTATGGCTACACCTTC
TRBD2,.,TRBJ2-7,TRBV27,CASSPLAGAGDEQYF,TGTGCCAGCAGTCCGTTAGCGGGAGCCGGAGACGAGCAGTACTTC
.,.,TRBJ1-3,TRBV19,CASSIVDLPGNTIYF,TGTGCCAGTAGTATTGTGGACTTGCCTGGAAACACCATATATTTT
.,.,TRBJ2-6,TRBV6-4,CASSPGRGIRPGANVLTF,TGTGCCAGCAGTCCGGGTCGGGGGATCAGGCCTGGGGCCAACGTCCTGACTTTC
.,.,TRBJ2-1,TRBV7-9,CASSLDQGRVREQFF,TGTGCCAGCAGCTTAGATCAGGGGAGGGTCAGGGAGCAGTTCTTC
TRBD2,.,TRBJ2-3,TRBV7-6,CASSLALAGSRGTDTQYF,TGTGCCAGCAGCTTAGCGCTAGCGGGAAGTAGGGGCACAGATACGCAGTATTTT
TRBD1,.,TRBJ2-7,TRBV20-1,CSASPPPGQGYEQYF,TGCAGTGCTAGTCCCCCCCCGGGACAGGGCTACGAGCAGTACTTC
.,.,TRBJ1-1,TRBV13,CASSLGGARTEAFF,TGTGCCAGCAGCTTAGGGGGGGCTCGGACTGAAGCTTTCTTT
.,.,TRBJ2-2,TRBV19,CASSSLEGLGVTSGELFF,TGTGCCAGTAGTTCACTAGAAGGACTTGGGGTTACCTCCGGGGAGCTGTTTTTT
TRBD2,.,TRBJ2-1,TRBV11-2,CASSLDRTSGSYNEQFF,TGTGCCAGCAGCTTAGATCGAACTAGCGGCTCCTACAATGAGCAGTTCTTC